This T cell receptor (beta chain) was captured in a study of cytomegalovirus exposure and HLA in healthy donors. The table came from immunoSEQ multiplex PCR; TCRdb's copy has only in-frame clones and leaves some out. This table has about 140,000 clones, over 90% appearing once. Note on this clone: Its antigen is as yet unknown.

Germline V lookup: CDR1 MNHEY, CDR2 SVGAGI. The V gene end was trimmed by 5 bases and the J gene end by 7 bases; junction bases not matched to a gene: 13. The CDR3 is 15 residues long. Findings and limits, study-wide: According to the study, 160 or so TCR beta chains were cytomegalovirus-associated. Cytomegalovirus status was reportedly diagnosed by the classifier with high sensitivity and specificity.

While the first cohort had fewer than 850 subjects, the donors belonged to the separate validation cohort of about 120 subjects. V is TRBV6-5 and J is TRBJ1-1, with 7 bases that match TRBD1. The TCR comes from a man between 18 and 35 years old in good health and CMV-seropositive. The sequenced sample consisted of PBMCs. The CDR3 sequence is CASSTRTGGGSEAFF. The DNA of the CDR3 is TGTGCCAGCAGTACCCGGACAGGAGGGGGGAGTGAAGCTTTCTTT.